These 2 T cell receptor beta chains came from one sample sequenced in a study of CD8 T cells in ankylosing spondylitis. Findings of the study overall: Blood from ankylosing spondylitis patients appeared to carry a characteristic roughly 8-variant TCR beta motif.

TCRdb reanalysed the 5' RACE reads using MiXCR and keeps one entry per CDR3 protein. The sample includes around 220,000 distinct CDR3 sequences, around 19% of them seen just once. No antigen has been assigned to these receptors. Sequenced material: blood, either unsorted or a sorted T cell fraction (not recorded which). These receptors were collected from a male donor with ankylosing spondylitis.

A few counts support this clonotype. V is TRBV11-2 and J is TRBJ1-1; 10 nucleotides line up with TRBD1. Germline CDR1 is SGHAT and CDR2 is FQNNGV. The V and J ends lost 8 bases and 0 bases, in that order; junction bases with no gene match: 9. This CDR3 has 16 residues. The CDR3 sequence is CASGPGTGVMNTEAFF. In DNA, the CDR3 is TGTGCCAGCGGACCCGGGACAGGGGTTATGAACACTGAAGCTTTCTTT.

In this sample, this clonotype turned up a few times. The chain employs TRBV5-1 and TRBJ1-1, with a possible D match to TRBD1 (5 bases). Trimming stripped 4 bases from V and 4 bases from J, with 14 bases between. The CDR3 has 14 amino acids. Germline loops: CDR1 SGHRS, CDR2 YFSETQ. The DNA of the CDR3 is TGCGCCAGCAGCCCCCTTGACAGTTCCACTGAAGCTTTCTTT. This sequence encodes CASSPLDSSTEAFF.